The sequence of this T cell receptor beta chain was determined in a study of identical twins. This clonotype has a handful of counts. Germline CDR1 reads SGHKS; CDR2 reads YYEKEE (reference sequence). The CDR3 runs to 15 residues. J gave up 4 bases and V 0 bases, and 5 bases lay outside the gene matches. One entry per CDR3 protein, called by TCRdb with MiXCR from the 5' RACE reads. The sample carries roughly 720,000 distinct CDR3 sequences, roughly 18% recorded once. The sample also formed part of further work on T cells expressing NK-cell markers.

This sequence originates from a woman aged 18-29 years in good health. Sequencing used PBMCs. The chain has TRBV5-5 and TRBJ2-7, with 9 positions matching TRBD1. CDR3 sequence reads: CASSLDGTGRYEQYF. The CDR3 DNA reads as TGTGCCAGCAGCTTGGACGGGACAGGGAGGTACGAGCAGTACTTC.